This T cell receptor beta chain was found in a study of T cells in Graves' hyperthyroidism and ophthalmopathy. CDR1 SGHRS and CDR2 YFSETQ come from the germline V gene. CDR3 length: 17 amino acids. Trimming stripped 0 bases from V and 7 bases from J, with 20 bases between. Study-level findings and limits: The majority of expanded thyroid clonotypes above 0.001 also appeared in blood. Stable hyperthyroidism was told apart from ophthalmopathy by a model built on 13 V-J features. It was a median about 6.5 months before onset that the model predicted ophthalmopathy.

Diagnosis relied on clinical symptoms, serum thyroxine and TRAb, thyroid ultrasound and orbital computed tomography. This clonotype came up many times. What it binds is not known. Amplification of TCR beta CDR3 regions was performed using RNA transcripts as template. During a first-round RT-PCR of the TCR CDR3, the HTBI primer set was used. MiXCR, run by TCRdb on the multiplex PCR reads, gives a single entry per CDR3 protein. The data show 400,000 or so distinct CDR3 sequences, roughly 15% seen once. This sequence originates from a woman in her sixties or seventies with Graves' ophthalmopathy. Input material: blood. This chain links TRBV5-1 with TRBJ2-1; D is undetermined. This chain's CDR3 is CASSLAFPLNTRNEQFF. For the CDR3, the DNA is TGCGCCAGCAGCTTGGCTTTCCCTCTAAACACGAGGAATGAGCAGTTCTTC.